This entry concerns a single T cell receptor (beta chain). Its antigen is undetermined. The junction departs from germline at one end; a sequencing error may be responsible. At the time of sampling, donors were nominally healthy, though unrecorded immune exposures were likely. Germline V gene lookup returns CDR1 SEHNR and CDR2 FQNEAQ (reference sequence). The CDR3 has 10 residues. Researchers ran the PCR with 60 Vbeta and 13 Jbeta primers. The data were produced by immunoSEQ multiplex PCR, yet TCRdb's version contains in-frame clones alone and is incomplete. The data hold about 190,000 clones, with approximately 79% observed a single time. The data were taken from a study of cytomegalovirus exposure and HLA in healthy donors. Across the whole study: The study's early data release held tens of millions of unique TCRs from HLA-typed donors.

Overall study findings and caveats: TRBV6-2, TRBV6-3 and some other V segments were excluded as indistinguishable.

Sequenced input: PBMCs. The sequence was obtained from a man aged 35-49 years in good health and CMV-seropositive. The chain couples TRBV7-9 to TRBJ2-7; TRBD2 is a possible D gene (6 bases). The CDR3 loop reads CAGGELTMDF. The CDR3, as DNA: TGTGCCGGCGGGGAGCTGACCATGGACTTC.